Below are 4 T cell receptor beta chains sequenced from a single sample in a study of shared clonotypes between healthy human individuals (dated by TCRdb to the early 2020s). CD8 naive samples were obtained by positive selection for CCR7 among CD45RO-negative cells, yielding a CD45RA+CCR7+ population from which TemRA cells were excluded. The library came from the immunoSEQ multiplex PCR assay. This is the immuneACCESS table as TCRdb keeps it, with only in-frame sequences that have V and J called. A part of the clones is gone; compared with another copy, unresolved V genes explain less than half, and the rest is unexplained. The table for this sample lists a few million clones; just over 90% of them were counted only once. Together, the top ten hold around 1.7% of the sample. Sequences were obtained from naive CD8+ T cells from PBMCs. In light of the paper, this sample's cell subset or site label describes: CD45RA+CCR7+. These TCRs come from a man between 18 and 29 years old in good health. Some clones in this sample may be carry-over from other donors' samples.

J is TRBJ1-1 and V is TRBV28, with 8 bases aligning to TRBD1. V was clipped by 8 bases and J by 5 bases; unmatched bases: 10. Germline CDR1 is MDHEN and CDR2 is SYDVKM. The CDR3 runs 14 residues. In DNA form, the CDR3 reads TGTGCCAGCGGATCAAGACAGGGGACGACTGAAGCTTTCTTT. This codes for CASGSRQGTTEAFF. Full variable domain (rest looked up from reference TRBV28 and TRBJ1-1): DVKVTQSSRYLVKRTGEKVFLECVQDMDHENMFWYRQDPGLGLRLIYFSYDVKMKEKGDIPEGYSVSREKKERFSLILESASTNQTSMYLCASGSRQGTTEAFFGQGTRLTVV.

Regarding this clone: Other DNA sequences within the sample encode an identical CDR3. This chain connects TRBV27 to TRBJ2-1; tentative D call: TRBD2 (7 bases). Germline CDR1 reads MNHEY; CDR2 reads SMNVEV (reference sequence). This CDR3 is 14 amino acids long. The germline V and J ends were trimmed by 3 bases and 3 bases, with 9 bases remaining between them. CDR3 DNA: TGTGCCAGCAGTTTGGGAGGGGGCTACAATGAGCAGTTCTTC. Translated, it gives CASSLGGGYNEQFF.

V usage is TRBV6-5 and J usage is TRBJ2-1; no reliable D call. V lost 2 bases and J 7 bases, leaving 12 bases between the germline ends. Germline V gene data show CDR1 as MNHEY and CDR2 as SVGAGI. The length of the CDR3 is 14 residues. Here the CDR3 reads CASSYLGAWNEQFF. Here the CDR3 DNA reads TGTGCCAGCAGTTACCTCGGCGCGTGGAATGAGCAGTTCTTC.

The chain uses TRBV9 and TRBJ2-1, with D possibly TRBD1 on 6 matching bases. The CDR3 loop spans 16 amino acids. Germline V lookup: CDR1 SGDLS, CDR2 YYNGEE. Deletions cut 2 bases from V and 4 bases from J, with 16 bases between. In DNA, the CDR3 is TGTGCCAGCAGCGTCCTTCAGGGGAGCAGGTACAATGAGCAGTTCTTC. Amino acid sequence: CASSVLQGSRYNEQFF. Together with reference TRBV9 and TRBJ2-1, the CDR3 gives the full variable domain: DSGVTQTPKHLITATGQRVTLRCSPRSGDLSVYWYQQSLDQGLQFLIQYYNGEERAKGNILERFSAQQFPDLHSELNLSSLELGDSALYFCASSVLQGSRYNEQFFGPGTRLTVL.